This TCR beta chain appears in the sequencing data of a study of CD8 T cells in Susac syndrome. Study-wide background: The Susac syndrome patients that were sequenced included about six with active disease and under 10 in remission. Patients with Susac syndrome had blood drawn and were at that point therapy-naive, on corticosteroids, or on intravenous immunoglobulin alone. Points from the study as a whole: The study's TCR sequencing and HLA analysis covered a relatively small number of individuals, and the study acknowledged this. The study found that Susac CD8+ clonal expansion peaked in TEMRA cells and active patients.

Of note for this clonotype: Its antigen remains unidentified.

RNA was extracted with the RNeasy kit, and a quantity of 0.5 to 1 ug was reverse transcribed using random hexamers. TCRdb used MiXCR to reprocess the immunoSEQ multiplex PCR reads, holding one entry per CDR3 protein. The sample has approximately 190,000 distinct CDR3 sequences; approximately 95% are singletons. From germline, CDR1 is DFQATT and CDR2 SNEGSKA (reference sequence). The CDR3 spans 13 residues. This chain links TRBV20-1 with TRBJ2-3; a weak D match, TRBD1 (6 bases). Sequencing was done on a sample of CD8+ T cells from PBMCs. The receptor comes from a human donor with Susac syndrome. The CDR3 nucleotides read TGCAGCCTCAGGGGAGCGGGCACAGATACGCAGTATTTT. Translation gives CSLRGAGTDTQYF.